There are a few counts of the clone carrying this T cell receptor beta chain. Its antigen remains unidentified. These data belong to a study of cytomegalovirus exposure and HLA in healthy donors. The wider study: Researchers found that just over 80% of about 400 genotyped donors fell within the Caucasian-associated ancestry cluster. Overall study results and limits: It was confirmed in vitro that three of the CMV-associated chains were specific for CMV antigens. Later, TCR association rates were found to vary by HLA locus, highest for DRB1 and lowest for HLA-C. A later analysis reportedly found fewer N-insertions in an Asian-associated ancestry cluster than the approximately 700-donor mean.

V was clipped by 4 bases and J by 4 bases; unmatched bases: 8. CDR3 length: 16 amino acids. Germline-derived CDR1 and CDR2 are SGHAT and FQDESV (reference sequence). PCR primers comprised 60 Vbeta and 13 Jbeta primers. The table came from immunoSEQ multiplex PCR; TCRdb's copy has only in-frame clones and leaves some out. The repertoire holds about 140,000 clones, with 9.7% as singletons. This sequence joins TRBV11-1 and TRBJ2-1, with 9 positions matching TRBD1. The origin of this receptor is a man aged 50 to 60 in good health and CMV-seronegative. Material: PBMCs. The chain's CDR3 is CASSSRTGAEYNEQFF. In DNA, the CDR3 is TGTGCCAGCAGCTCCCGGACAGGGGCGGAGTACAATGAGCAGTTCTTC.